This entry lists 3 T cell receptor beta chains sequenced from one sample in a study of blood T cell repertoires in COVID-19. Assay used: immunoSEQ multiplex PCR; TCRdb lists only in-frame clones, some missing. The data hold some 40,000 clones, with over 65% observed a single time. The sample was peripheral blood. The source is a man aged 45-65 years with active or convalescent COVID-19.

This clone occurred a few times. This rearrangement joins TRBV5-1 to TRBJ2-7; 10 positions match TRBD1. The trim removed 2 bases at V and 0 bases at J, leaving 8 bases unmatched. Germline V gene data show CDR1 as SGHRS and CDR2 as YFSETQ. The CDR3 is 17 amino acids. DNA of the CDR3: TGCGCCAGCAGCTTAGCAACCGGGACAGGGGTCTCCTACGAGCAGTACTTC. Its translation: CASSLATGTGVSYEQYF.

The chain has TRBV9 and TRBJ2-7; D is possibly TRBD2 (6 bases). Germline V gene lookup returns CDR1 SGDLS and CDR2 YYNGEE. The CDR3 spans 12 residues. V was trimmed by 6 bases and J by 11 bases, leaving 18 bases between them. The CDR3 DNA sequence: TGTGCCAGCAACCCGGGGGTGTGTGGCGAGTACTTC. This encodes CASNPGVCGEYF.

The genes are TRBV20-1 and TRBJ1-5; weak D call: TRBD1 (6 bases). V lost 3 bases to trimming and J lost 3 bases, with 9 bases between them. This CDR3 has 13 residues. Germline CDR1 DFQATT, CDR2 SNEGSKA (reference sequence). This chain's CDR3 is CSASPGVNQPQHF. The CDR3 bases are TGCAGTGCTAGTCCAGGGGTCAATCAGCCCCAGCATTTT.